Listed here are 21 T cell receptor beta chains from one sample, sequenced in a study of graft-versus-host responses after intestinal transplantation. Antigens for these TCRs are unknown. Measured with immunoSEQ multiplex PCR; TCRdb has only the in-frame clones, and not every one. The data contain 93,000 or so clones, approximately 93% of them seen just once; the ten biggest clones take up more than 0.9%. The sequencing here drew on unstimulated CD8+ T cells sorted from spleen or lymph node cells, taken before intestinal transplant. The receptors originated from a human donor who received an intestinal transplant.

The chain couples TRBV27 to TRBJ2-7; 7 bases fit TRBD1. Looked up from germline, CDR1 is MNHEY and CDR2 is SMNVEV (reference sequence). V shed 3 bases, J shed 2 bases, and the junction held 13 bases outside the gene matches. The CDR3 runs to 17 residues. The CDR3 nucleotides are TGTGCCAGCAGTTTTTCCGCTTCACAGGGGATAGCCTACGAGCAGTACTTC. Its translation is CASSFSASQGIAYEQYF.

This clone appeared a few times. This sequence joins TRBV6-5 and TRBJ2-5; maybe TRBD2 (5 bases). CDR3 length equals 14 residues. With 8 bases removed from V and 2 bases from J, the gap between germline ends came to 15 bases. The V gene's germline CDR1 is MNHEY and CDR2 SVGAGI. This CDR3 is CASHTLAPQETQYF. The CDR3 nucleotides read TGTGCCAGCCATACCTTAGCGCCTCAAGAGACCCAGTACTTC.

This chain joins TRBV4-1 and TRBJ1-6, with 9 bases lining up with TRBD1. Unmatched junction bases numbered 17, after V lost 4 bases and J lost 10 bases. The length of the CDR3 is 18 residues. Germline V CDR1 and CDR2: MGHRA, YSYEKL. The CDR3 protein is CASSPGGTGLGYQSPLHF. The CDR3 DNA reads TGCGCCAGCAGCCCCGGAGGGACAGGGCTGGGCTATCAGTCACCCCTCCACTTT.

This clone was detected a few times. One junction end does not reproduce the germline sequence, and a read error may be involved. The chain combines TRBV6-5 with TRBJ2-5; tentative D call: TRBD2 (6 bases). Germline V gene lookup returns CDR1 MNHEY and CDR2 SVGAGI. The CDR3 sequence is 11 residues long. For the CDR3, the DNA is TGTGCCAGCAGTGGGGGGACCTTGGGGAACTTC. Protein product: CASSGGTLGNF.

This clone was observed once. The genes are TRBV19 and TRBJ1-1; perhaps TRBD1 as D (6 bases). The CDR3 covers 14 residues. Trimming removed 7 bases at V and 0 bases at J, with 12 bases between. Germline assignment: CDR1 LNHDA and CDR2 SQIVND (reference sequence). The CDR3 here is CASTDRSMNTEAFF. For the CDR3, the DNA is TGTGCCAGTACCGACAGGTCTATGAACACTGAAGCTTTCTTT.

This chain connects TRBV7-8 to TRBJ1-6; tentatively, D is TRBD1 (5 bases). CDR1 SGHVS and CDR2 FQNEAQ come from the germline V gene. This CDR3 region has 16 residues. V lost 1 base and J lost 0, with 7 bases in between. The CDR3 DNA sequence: TGTGCCAGCAGCTTAGGGGGGAGCTCCTATAATTCACCCCTCCACTTT. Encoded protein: CASSLGGSSYNSPLHF. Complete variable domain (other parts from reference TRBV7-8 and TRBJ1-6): GAGVSQSPRYKVAKRGQDVALRCDPISGHVSLFWYQQALGQGPEFLTYFQNEAQLDKSGLPSDRFFAERPEGSVSTLKIQRTQQEDSAVYLCASSLGGSSYNSPLHFGNGTRLTVT.

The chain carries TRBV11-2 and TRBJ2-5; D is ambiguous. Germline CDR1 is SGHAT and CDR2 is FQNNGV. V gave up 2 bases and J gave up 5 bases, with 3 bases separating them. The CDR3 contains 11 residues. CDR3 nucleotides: TGTGCCAGCAGCTTATGGGAGACCCAGTACTTC. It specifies CASSLWETQYF. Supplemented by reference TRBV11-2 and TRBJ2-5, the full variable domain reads EAGVAQSPRYKIIEKRQSVAFWCNPISGHATLYWYQQILGQGPKLLIQFQNNGVVDDSQLPKDRFSAERLKGVDSTLKIQPAKLEDSAVYLCASSLWETQYFGPGTRLLVL.

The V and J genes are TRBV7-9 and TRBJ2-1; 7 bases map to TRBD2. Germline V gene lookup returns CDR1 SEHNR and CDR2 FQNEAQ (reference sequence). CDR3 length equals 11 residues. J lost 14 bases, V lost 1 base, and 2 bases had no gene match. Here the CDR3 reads CASSLDGGEFF. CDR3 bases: TGTGCCAGCAGCTTAGATGGGGGGGAGTTCTTC.

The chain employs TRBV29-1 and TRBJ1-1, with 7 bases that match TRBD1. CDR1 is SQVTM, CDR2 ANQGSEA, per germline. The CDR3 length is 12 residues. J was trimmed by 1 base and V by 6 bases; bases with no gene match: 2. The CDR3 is CSVTGENTEAFF. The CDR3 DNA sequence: TGCAGCGTAACAGGGGAGAACACTGAAGCTTTCTTT.

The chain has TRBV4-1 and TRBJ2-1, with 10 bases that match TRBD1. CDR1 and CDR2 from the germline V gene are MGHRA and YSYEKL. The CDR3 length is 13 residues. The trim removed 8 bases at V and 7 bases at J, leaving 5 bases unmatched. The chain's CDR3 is CASRQGASNEQFF. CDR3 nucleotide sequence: TGCGCCAGCCGACAGGGGGCTAGTAATGAGCAGTTCTTC.

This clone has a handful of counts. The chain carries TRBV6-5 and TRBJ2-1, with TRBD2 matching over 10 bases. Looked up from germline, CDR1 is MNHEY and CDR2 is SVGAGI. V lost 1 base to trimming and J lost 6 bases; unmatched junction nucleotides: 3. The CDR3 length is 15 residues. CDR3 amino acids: CASSYLAGGPNEQFF. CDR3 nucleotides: TGTGCCAGCAGTTACTTAGCGGGGGGACCCAATGAGCAGTTCTTC.

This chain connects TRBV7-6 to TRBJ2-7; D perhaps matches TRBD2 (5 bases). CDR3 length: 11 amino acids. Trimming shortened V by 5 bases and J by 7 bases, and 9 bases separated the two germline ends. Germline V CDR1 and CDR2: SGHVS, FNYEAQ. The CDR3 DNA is TGTGCCAGCAGCACGTCGGGGGAGCAGTACTTC. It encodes CASSTSGEQYF.

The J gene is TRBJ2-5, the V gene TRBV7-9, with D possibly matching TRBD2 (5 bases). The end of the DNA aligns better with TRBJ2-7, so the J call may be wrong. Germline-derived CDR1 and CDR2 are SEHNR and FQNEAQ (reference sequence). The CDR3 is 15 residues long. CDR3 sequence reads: CASSLGGLRTYEQYF. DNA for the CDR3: TGTGCCAGCAGCTTAGGAGGGTTGAGGACCTACGAGCAGTACTTC.

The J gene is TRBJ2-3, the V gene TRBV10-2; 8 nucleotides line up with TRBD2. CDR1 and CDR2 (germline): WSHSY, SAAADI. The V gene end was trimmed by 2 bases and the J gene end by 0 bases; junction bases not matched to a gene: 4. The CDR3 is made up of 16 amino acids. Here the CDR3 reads CASSEAGGSSTDTQYF. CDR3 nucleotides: TGCGCCAGCAGTGAGGCGGGGGGAAGCAGCACAGATACGCAGTATTTT.

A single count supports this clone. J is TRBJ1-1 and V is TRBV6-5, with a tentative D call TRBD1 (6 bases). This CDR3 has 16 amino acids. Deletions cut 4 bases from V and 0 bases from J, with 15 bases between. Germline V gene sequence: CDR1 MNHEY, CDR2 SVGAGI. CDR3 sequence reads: CASSSTAGALNTEAFF. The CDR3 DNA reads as TGTGCCAGCAGTTCAACTGCGGGGGCCCTGAACACTGAAGCTTTCTTT.

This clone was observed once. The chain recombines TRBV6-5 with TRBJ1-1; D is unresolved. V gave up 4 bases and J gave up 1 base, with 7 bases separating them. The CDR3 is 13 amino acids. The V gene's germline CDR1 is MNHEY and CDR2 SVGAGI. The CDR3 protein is CASSSTGNTEAFF. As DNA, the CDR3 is TGTGCCAGCAGTTCGACTGGGAACACTGAAGCTTTCTTT.

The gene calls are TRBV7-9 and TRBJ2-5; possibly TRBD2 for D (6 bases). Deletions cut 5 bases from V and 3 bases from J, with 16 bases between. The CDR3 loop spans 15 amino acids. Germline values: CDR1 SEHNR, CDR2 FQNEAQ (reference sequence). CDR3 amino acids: CASSPRDSQKETQYF. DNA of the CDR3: TGTGCCAGCAGCCCGAGGGACTCCCAGAAAGAGACCCAGTACTTC.

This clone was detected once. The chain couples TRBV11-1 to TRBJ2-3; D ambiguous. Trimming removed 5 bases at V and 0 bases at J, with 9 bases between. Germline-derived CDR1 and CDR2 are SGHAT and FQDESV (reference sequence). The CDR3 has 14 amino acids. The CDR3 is CASSRRGSTDTQYF. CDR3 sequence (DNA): TGTGCCAGCAGCCGTAGAGGAAGCACAGATACGCAGTATTTT.

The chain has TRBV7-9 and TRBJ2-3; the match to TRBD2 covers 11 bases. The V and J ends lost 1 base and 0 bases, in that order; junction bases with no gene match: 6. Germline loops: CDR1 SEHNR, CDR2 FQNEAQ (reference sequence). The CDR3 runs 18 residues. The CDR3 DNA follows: TGTGCCAGCAGCTTAGTCGGGACTAGCGGTCTTAGCACAGATACGCAGTATTTT. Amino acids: CASSLVGTSGLSTDTQYF.

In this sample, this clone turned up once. The CDR3 nucleotides are TGTGCCTTACGGTGGATTGGTTCACCCCTCCACTTT. Its protein is CALRWIGSPLHF. The chain combines TRBV30 with TRBJ1-6; D is ambiguous. Germline CDR1 GTSNPN, CDR2 SVGIG (reference sequence). Trimming shortened V by 7 bases and J by 9 bases, and 13 bases separated the two germline ends. The length of the CDR3 is 12 residues.

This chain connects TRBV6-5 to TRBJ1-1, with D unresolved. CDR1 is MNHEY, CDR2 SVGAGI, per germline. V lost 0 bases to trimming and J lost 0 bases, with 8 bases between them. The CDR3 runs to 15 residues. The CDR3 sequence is CASSYSTYMNTEAFF. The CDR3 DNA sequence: TGTGCCAGCAGTTACTCGACATATATGAACACTGAAGCTTTCTTT.